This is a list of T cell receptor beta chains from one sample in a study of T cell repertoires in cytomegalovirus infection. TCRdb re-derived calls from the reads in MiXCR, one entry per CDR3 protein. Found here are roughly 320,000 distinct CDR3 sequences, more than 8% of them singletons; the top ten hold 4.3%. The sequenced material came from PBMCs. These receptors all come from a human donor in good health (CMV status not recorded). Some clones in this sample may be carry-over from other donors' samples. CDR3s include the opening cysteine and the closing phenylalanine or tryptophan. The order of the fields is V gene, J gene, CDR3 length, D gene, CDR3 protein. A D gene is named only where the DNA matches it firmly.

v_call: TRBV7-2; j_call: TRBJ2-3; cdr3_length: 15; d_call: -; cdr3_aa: CASSRKGGGTDTQYF
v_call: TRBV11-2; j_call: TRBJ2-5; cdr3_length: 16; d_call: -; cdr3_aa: CASSLPTGMRQETQYF
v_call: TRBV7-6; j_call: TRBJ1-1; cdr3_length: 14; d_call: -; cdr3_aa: CASSRTGMRTEAFF
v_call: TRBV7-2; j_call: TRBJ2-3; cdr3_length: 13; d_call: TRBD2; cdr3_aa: CASSSDGRATQYF
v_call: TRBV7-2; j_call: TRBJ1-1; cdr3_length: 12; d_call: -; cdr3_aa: CASSLVGLEAFF
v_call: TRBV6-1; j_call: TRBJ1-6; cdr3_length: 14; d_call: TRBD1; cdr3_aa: CATKRQGTNSPLHF
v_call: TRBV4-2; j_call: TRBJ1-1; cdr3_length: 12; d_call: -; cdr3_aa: CASTSRETEAFF
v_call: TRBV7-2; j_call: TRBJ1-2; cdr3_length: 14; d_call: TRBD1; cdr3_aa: CASSPSTGQYGYTF
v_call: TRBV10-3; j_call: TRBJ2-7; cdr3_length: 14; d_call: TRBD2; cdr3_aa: CAISDRGSPYEQYF
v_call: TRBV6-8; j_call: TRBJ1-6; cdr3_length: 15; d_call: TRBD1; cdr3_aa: CASSYQQGGDSPLHF